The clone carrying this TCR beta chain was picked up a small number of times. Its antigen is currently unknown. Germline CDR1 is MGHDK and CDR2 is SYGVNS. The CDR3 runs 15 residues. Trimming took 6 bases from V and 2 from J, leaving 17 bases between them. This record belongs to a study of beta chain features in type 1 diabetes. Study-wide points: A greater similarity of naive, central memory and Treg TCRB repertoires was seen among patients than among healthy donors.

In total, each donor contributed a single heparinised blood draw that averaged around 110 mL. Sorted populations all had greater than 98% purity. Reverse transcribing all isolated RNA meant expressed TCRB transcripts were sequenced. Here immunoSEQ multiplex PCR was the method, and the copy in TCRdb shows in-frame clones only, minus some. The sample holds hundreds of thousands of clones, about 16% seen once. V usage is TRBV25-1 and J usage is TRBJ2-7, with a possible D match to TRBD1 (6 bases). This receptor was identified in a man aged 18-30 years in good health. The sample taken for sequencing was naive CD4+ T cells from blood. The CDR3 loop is CASRPPGQRTYEQYF. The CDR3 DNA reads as TGTGCCAGCAGACCTCCAGGACAGCGCACCTACGAGCAGTACTTC.